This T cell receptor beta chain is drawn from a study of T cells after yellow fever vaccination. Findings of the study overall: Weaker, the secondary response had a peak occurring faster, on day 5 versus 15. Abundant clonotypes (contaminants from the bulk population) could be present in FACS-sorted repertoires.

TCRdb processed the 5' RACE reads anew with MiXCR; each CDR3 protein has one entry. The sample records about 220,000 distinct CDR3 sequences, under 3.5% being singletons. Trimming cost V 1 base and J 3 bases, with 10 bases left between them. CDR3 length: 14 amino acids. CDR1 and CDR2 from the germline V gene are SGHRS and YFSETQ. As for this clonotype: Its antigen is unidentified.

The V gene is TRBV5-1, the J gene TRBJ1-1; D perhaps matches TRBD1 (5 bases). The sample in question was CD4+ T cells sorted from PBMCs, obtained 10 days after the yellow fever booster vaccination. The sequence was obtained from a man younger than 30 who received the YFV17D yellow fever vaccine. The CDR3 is CASSLKGVDTEAFF. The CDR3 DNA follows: TGCGCCAGCAGCTTGAAAGGGGTTGACACTGAAGCTTTCTTT.